The subject of this entry is one TCR beta chain. No antigen is known for it. The data were obtained in a study of OX40 agonist ivuxolimab in advanced cancers. The method was immunoSEQ multiplex PCR; TCRdb's version includes in-frame clones alone and lacks a portion of them. This sample has approximately 48,000 clones, with roughly 80% found just once. The CDR3 extends over 11 amino acids. Germline-derived CDR1 and CDR2 are SQVTM and ANQGSEA. The V end lost 4 bases, the J end lost 2 bases, and 5 bases lay between the germline ends. Whole-study findings and limits: Clonal expansion was among the lowest in partial responders at 0.1-3.0 mg/kg, especially CD8+.

The sequencing here drew on CD4+ or CD8+ T cells sorted from blood, taken in a trial of the OX40 agonist ivuxolimab. The origin of this receptor is an adult with an advanced solid tumor such as melanoma, head and neck, liver or kidney cancer. V gene TRBV29-1 combines with J gene TRBJ1-2; D not certain. The CDR3 bases are TGCAGCGTTGGACGGAACTATGGCTACACCTTC. The encoded protein is CSVGRNYGYTF. Full variable domain (remainder filled in from reference TRBV29-1 and TRBJ1-2): SAVISQKPSRDICQRGTSLTIQCQVDSQVTMMFWYRQQPGQSLTLIATANQGSEATYESGFVIDKFPISRPNLTFSTLTVSNMSPEDSSIYLCSVGRNYGYTFGSGTRLTVV.